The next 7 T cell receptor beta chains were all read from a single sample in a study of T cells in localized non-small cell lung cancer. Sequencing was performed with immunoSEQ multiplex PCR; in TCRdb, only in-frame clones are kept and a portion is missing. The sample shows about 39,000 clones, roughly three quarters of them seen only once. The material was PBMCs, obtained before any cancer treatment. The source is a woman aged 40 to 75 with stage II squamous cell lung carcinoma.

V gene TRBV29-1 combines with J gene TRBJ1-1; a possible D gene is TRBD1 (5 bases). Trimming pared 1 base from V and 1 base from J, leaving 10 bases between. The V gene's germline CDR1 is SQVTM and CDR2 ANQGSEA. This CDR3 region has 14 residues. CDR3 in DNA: TGCAGCGTTGAAGTTCCAGGGACGAACACTGAAGCTTTCTTT. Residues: CSVEVPGTNTEAFF.

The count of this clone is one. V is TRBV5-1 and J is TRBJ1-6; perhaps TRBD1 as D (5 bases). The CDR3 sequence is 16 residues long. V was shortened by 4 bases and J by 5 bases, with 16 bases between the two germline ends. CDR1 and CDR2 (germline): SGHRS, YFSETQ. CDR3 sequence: CASSTLRDGDNSPLHF. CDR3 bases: TGCGCCAGCAGCACACTCCGGGACGGTGATAATTCACCCCTCCACTTT.

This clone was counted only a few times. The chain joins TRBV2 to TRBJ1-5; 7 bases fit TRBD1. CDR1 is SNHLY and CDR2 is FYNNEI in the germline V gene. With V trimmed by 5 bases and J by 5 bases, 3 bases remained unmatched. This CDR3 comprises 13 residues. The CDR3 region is CASSYTGDQPQHF. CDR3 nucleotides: TGTGCCAGCAGTTACACAGGGGATCAGCCCCAGCATTTT.

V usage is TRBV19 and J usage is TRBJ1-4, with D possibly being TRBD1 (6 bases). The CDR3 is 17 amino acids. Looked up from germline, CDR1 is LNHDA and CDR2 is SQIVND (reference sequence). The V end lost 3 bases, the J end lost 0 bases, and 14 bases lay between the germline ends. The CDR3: CASSIERGVATNEKLFF. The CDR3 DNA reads TGTGCCAGTAGTATTGAGAGGGGGGTCGCAACTAATGAAAAACTGTTTTTT. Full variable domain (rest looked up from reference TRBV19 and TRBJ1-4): DGGITQSPKYLFRKEGQNVTLSCEQNLNHDAMYWYRQDPGQGLRLIYYSQIVNDFQKGDIAEGYSVSREKKESFPLTVTSAQKNPTAFYLCASSIERGVATNEKLFFGSGTQLSVL.

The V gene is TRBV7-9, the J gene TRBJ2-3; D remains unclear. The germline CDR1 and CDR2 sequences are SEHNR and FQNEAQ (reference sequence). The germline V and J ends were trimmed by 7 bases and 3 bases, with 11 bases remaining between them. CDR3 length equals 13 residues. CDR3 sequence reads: CASTRISTDTQYF. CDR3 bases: TGTGCCAGCACCCGAATATCGACAGATACGCAGTATTTT.

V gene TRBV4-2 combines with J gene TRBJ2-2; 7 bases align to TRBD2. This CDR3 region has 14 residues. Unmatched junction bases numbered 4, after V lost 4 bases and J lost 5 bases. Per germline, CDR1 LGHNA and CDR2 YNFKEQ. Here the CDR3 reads CASSRKRGTGELFF. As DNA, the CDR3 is TGTGCCAGCAGCCGCAAGCGGGGAACCGGGGAGCTGTTTTTT.

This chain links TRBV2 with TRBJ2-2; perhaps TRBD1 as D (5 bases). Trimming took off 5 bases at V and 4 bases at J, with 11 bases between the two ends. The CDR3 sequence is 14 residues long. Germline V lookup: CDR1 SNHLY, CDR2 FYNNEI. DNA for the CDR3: TGTGCCAGCAGTCAAGGGGCGGCCACCGGGGAGCTGTTTTTT. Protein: CASSQGAATGELFF.